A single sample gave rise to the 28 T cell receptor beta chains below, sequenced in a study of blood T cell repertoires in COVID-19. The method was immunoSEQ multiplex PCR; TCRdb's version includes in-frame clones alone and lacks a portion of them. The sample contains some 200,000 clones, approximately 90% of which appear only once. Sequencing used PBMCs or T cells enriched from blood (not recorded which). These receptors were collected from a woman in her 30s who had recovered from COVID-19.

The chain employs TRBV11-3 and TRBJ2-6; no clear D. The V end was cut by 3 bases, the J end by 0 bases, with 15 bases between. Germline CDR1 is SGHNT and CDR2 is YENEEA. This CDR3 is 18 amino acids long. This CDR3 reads CASSLNSLQDSGANVLTF. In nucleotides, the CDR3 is TGTGCCAGCAGCTTGAACTCACTCCAGGACTCTGGGGCCAACGTCCTGACTTTC.

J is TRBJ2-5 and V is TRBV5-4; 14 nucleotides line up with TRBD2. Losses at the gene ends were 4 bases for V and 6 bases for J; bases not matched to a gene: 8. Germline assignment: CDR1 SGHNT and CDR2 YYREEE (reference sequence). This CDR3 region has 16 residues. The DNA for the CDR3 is TGTGCCAGCAGCCCCCGACTAGCGGGGGGGAGTAAGACCCAGTACTTC. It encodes CASSPRLAGGSKTQYF.

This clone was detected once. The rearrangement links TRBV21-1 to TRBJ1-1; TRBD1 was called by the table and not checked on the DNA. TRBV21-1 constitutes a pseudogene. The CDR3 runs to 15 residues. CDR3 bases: TGTGCCAGCAGCAAAAAGGGGGTGAGAGTTTCTGAAGCTTTCTTT. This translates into CASSKKGVRVSEAFF.

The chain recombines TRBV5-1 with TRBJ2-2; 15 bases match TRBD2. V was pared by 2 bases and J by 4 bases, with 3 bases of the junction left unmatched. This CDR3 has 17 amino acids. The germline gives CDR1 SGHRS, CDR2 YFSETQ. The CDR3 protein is CASSLTGLAGGTGELFF. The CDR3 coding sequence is TGCGCCAGCAGCTTAACGGGACTAGCGGGGGGCACCGGGGAGCTGTTTTTT.

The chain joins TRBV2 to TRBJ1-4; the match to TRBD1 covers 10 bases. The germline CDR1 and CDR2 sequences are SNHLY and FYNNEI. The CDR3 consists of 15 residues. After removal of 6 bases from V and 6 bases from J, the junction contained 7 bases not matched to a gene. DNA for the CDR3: TGTGCCAGCAGGTTATGGGGGACAGGGGATGAAAAACTGTTTTTT. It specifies CASRLWGTGDEKLFF. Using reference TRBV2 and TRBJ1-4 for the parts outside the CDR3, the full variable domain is EPEVTQTPSHQVTQMGQEVILRCVPISNHLYFYWYRQILGQKVEFLVSFYNNEISEKSEIFDDQFSVERPDGSNFTLKIRSTKLEDSAMYFCASRLWGTGDEKLFFGSGTQLSVL.

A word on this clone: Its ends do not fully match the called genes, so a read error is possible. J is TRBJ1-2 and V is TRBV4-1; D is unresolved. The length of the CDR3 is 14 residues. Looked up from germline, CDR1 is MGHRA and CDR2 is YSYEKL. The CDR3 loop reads CTSSPTWILYGYTF. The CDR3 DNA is TGCACCAGCAGCCCGACTTGGATCCTCTATGGCTACACCTTC.

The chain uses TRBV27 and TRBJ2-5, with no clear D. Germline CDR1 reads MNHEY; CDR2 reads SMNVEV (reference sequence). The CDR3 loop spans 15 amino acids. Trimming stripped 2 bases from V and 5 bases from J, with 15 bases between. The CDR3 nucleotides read TGTGCCAGCAGTTTAGGAGCCATTGCCGGTGAGACCCAGTACTTC. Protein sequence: CASSLGAIAGETQYF.

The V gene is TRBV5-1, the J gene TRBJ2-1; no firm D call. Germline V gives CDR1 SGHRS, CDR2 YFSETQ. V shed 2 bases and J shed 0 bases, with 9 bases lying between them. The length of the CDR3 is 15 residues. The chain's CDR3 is CASSLATDSYNEQFF. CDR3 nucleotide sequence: TGCGCCAGCAGCTTAGCGACGGACTCCTACAATGAGCAGTTCTTC. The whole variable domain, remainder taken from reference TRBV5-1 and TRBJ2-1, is KAGVTQTPRYLIKTRGQQVTLSCSPISGHRSVSWYQQTPGQGLQFLFEYFSETQRNKGNFPGRFSGRQFSNSRSEMNVSTLELGDSALYLCASSLATDSYNEQFFGPGTRLTVL.

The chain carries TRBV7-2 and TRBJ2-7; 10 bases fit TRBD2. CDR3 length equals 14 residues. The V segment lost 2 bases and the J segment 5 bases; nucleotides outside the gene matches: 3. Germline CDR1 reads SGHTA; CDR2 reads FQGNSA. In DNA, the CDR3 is TGTGCCAGCAGCTTACAGCGGGGGGGCCACGAGCAGTACTTC. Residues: CASSLQRGGHEQYF.

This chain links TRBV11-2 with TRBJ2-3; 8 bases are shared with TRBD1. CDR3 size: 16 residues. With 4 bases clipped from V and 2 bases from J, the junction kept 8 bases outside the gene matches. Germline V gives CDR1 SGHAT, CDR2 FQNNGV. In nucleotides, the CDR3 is TGTGCCAGCAGCTCCGGACAGGGACAATACACAGATACGCAGTATTTT. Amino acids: CASSSGQGQYTDTQYF.

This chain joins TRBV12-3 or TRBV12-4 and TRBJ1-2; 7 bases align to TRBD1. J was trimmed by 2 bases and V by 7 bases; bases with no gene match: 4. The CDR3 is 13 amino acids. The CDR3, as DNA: TGTGCCAGCACCCTGGACAGGAACTATGGCTACACCTTC. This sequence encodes CASTLDRNYGYTF.

This CDR3 reads CASSFIGGEDTQYF. The CDR3 DNA reads as TGCGCCAGCAGCTTCATCGGGGGGGAAGATACGCAGTATTTT. The chain recombines TRBV5-1 with TRBJ2-3; 8 nucleotides line up with TRBD2. The germline V gene encodes CDR1 SGHRS and CDR2 YFSETQ. Trimming at V came to 2 bases and at J to 5 bases, leaving 4 bases not matched to a gene. This CDR3 has 14 amino acids.

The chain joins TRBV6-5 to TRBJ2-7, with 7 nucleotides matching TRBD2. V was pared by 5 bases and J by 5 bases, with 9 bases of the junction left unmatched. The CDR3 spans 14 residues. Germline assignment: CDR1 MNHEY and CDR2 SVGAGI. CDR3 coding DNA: TGTGCCAGCAGTCTCCCCGCCAGCGGGGACGAGCAGTACTTC. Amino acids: CASSLPASGDEQYF.

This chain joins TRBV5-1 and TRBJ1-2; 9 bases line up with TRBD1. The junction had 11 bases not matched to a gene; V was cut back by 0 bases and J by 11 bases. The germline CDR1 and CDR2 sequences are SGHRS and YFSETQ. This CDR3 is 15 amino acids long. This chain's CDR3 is CASSLGQGELQAYTF. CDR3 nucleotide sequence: TGCGCCAGCAGCTTGGGACAGGGGGAGTTACAAGCATACACCTTC.

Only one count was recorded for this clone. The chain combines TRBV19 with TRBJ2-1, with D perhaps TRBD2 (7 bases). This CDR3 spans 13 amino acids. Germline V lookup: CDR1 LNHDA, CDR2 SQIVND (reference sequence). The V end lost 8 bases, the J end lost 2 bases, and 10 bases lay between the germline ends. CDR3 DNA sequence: TGTGCCAGTGGGGGGGCCCCCTACAATGAGCAGTTCTTC. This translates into CASGGAPYNEQFF.

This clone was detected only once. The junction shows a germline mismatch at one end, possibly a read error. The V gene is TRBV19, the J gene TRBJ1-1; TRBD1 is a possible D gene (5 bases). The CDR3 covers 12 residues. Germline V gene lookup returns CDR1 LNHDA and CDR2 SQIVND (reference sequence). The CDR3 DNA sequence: TGTGCCACCACTACCGGGACTCAAAGCAACTGGTTT. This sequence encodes CATTTGTQSNWF.

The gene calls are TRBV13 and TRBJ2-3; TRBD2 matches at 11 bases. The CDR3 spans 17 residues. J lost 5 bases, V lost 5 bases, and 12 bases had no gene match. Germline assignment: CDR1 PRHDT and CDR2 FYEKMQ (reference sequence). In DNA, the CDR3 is TGTGCCAGCAGCCTTCGGACTAGCGGGTCCGTTGGAGATACGCAGTATTTT. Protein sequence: CASSLRTSGSVGDTQYF.

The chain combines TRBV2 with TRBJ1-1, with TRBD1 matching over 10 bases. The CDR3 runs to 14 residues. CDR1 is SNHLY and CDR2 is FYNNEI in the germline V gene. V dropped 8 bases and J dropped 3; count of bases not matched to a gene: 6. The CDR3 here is CASGRDRGYTEAFF. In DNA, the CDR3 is TGTGCCAGCGGGAGGGACAGGGGCTACACTGAAGCTTTCTTT.

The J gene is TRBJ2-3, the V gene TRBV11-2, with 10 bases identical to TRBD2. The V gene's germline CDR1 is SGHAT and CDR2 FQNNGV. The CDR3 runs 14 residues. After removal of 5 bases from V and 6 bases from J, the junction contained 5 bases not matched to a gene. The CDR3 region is CASSPWTSGDTQYF. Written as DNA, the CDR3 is TGTGCCAGCAGCCCCTGGACTAGCGGTGATACGCAGTATTTT.

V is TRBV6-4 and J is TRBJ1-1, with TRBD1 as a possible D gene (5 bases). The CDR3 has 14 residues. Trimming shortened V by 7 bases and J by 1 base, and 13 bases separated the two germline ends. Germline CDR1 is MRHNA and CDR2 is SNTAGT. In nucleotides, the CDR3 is TGTGCCAGCAAAATGACAGACCGGAACACTGAAGCTTTCTTT. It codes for CASKMTDRNTEAFF.

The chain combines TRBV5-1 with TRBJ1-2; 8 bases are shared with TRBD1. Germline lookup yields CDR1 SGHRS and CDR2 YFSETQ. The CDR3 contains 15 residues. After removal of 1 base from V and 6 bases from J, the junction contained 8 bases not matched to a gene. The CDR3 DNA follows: TGCGCCAGCAGCTTGCTTGGTGACAGGGGAGATGGCTACACCTTC. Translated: CASSLLGDRGDGYTF.

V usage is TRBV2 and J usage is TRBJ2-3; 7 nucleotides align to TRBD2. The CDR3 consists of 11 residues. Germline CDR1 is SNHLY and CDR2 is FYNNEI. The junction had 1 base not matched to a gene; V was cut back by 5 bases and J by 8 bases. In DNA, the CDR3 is TGTGCCAGCAGTATAGCGGGTACGCAGTATTTT. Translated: CASSIAGTQYF.

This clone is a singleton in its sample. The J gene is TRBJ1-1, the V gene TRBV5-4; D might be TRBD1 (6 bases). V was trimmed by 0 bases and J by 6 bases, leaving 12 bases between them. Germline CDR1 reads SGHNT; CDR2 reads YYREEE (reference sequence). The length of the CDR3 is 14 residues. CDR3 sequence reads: CASSLDRTASEAFF. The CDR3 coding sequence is TGTGCCAGCAGCTTGGACCGGACAGCGTCTGAAGCTTTCTTT.

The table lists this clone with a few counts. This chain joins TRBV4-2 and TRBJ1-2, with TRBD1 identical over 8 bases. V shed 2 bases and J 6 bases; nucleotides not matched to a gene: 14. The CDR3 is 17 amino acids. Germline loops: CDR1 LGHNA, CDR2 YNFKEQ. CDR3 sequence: CASSQSGADRGGDGYTF. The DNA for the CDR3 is TGTGCCAGCAGCCAAAGTGGGGCCGACAGGGGTGGGGATGGCTACACCTTC.

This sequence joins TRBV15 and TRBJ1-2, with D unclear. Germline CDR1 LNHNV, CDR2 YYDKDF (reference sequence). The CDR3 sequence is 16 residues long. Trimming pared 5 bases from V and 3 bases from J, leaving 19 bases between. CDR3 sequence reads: CATSGSVLADYYGYTF. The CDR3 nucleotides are TGTGCCACCAGCGGTTCCGTACTGGCAGACTACTATGGCTACACCTTC.

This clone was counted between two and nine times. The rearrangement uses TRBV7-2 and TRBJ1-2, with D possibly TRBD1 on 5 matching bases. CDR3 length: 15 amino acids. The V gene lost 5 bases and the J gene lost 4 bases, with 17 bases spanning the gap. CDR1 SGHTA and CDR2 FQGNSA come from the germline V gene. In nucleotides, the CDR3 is TGTGCCAGCAGCCCAGGGATAGGGGAGGTCTATGGCTACACCTTC. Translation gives CASSPGIGEVYGYTF.

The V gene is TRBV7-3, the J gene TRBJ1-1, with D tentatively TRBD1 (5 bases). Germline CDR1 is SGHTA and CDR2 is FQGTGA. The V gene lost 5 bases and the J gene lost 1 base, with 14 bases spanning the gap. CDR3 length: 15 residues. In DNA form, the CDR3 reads TGTGCCAGCAGCCCCCTCCAGGGAGGGAACACTGAAGCTTTCTTT. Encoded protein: CASSPLQGGNTEAFF.

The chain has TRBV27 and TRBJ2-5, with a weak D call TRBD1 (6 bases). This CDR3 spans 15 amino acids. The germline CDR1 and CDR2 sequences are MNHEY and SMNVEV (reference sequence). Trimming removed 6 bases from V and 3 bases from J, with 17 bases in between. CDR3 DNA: TGTGCCAGCAGGGCCCTGACAGGAATGAAAGAGACCCAGTACTTC. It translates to CASRALTGMKETQYF.